These T cell receptor beta chains were read from a single sample in a study of T cell responses to AZD1222 COVID-19 vaccine. Assay used: immunoSEQ multiplex PCR; TCRdb lists only in-frame clones, some missing. Among some 130,000 clones listed, approximately 90% were seen once. The sample was peripheral blood, taken on day 0 of AZD1222 vaccination. These receptors were obtained from an adult in good health. Both conserved end residues are part of each CDR3. A D gene is named only where the DNA matches it firmly. The size entry is marked missing in some rows and otherwise reads once, few, many or a size class.

d_gene | abundance | len | j_gene | v_gene | CDR3nt | CDR3aa
- | few | 16 | TRBJ1-4 | TRBV5-6 | TGTGCCAGCAGCTTTTGGGACCTAGGAGCTAATGAAAAACTGTTTTTT | CASSFWDLGANEKLFF
TRBD2 | - | 17 | TRBJ2-1 | TRBV28 | TGTGCCAGCAGTAGTATAGCGGGAGGGCCTTTATACAATGAGCAGTTCTTC | CASSSIAGGPLYNEQFF
- | - | 16 | TRBJ2-2 | TRBV11-2 | TGTGCCAGCAACCCTGGACAGCCGGGGGTCGGCGGGGAGCTGTTTTTT | CASNPGQPGVGGELFF
- | few | 12 | TRBJ2-3 | TRBV19 | TGTGCCAGTAGACTTAGCGGAGATACGCAGTATTTT | CASRLSGDTQYF
TRBD1 | - | 13 | TRBJ1-1 | TRBV7-2 | TGTGCCAGCAGGTTCACAGGGGGCACTGAAGCTTTCTTT | CASRFTGGTEAFF
- | - | 15 | TRBJ1-5 | TRBV19 | TGTGCCAGCCTTCCTTACAGGGAGAGCAATCAGCCCCAGCATTTT | CASLPYRESNQPQHF
- | - | 11 | TRBJ1-2 | TRBV29-1 | TGCAGCGCCCAGACAGTCTATGGCTACACCTTC | CSAQTVYGYTF
TRBD2 | - | 13 | TRBJ2-5 | TRBV5-4 | TGTGCCAGCAGCCGGGGGGGAAAAGAGACCCAGTACTTC | CASSRGGKETQYF
- | - | 13 | TRBJ1-1 | TRBV12-3/TRBV12-4 | TGTGCCAGCAGTTTCGAGTTGAACACTGAAGCTTTCTTT | CASSFELNTEAFF
- | - | 15 | TRBJ2-3 | TRBV7-8 | TGTGCCAGCAGCTTTGGGCAGCCGCCTGGAGATACGCAGTATTTT | CASSFGQPPGDTQYF
- | - | 16 | TRBJ2-1 | TRBV6-1 | TGTGCCAGCAGTGAATGGACGGGACGGGGGTACAATGAGCAGTTCTTC | CASSEWTGRGYNEQFF
- | - | 13 | TRBJ1-3 | TRBV28 | TGTGCCAGCCAGGGGACATTTGGAAACACCATATATTTT | CASQGTFGNTIYF
- | - | 14 | TRBJ1-2 | TRBV21-1 | TGTGCCAGCAGCAAAGAGGCCCGTAACTATGGCTACACCTTC | CASSKEARNYGYTF
TRBD2 | - | 17 | TRBJ2-3 | TRBV7-2 | TGTGCCAGCAGCCGTAGGGTTGCTAGCGGGTACACAGATACGCAGTATTTT | CASSRRVASGYTDTQYF
- | few | 15 | TRBJ1-2 | TRBV7-9 | TGTGCCAGCAGCCCCGTTGGGCTTCTGAACTATGGCTACACCTTC | CASSPVGLLNYGYTF
- | - | 14 | TRBJ1-2 | TRBV11-2 | TGTGCCAGCAGCCCAGCTTCTGGCGGCTATGGCTACACCTTC | CASSPASGGYGYTF
TRBD1 | - | 15 | TRBJ2-7 | TRBV4-1 | TGCGCCAGCAGCCCACGGACAGGGGGGTCCTACGAGCAGTACTTC | CASSPRTGGSYEQYF
- | - | 16 | TRBJ2-3 | TRBV18 | TGTGCCAGCTCACAACTTCTACTCACAGGGCAAGATACGCAGTATTTT | CASSQLLLTGQDTQYF
- | - | 14 | TRBJ2-2 | TRBV11-2 | TGTGCCAGCAGCTCTGGGACCAACACCGGGGAGCTGTTTTTT | CASSSGTNTGELFF
TRBD2 | - | 15 | TRBJ2-1 | TRBV19 | TGTGCCAGTAGTATCCCCGCGCGGGGGACCAATGAGCAGTTCTTC | CASSIPARGTNEQFF
- | - | 16 | TRBJ1-2 | TRBV7-9 | TGTGCCAGCAGCTCCCTGGCAGGGGCCTACCTGGGTGGCTACACCTTC | CASSSLAGAYLGGYTF
- | - | 15 | TRBJ2-7 | TRBV18 | TGTGCCAGCTCACCAGTCAGCACATTGATGTCCGAGCAGTACTTC | CASSPVSTLMSEQYF
- | - | 12 | TRBJ1-2 | TRBV6-5 | TGTGCCAGCAGTACAGGTTACTATGGCTACACCTTC | CASSTGYYGYTF
- | - | 12 | TRBJ2-7 | TRBV12-3/TRBV12-4 | TGTGCCAGCACCTCAGGGGCGGGCGAGCAGTACTTC | CASTSGAGEQYF
TRBD2 | - | 16 | TRBJ2-2 | TRBV19 | TGTGCCAGTAGGGGCCAGGGCGGGAGTCCCGCCGGGGAGCTGTTTTTT | CASRGQGGSPAGELFF
- | - | 16 | TRBJ1-1 | TRBV5-1 | TGCGCCAGCAGCTTGGTCCCCCCAACTATGAACACTGAAGCTTTCTTT | CASSLVPPTMNTEAFF
- | few | 15 | TRBJ1-5 | TRBV6-1 | TGTGCCAGCAGTGAGGCTGGGGGAAGCAATCAGCCCCAGCATTTT | CASSEAGGSNQPQHF
- | - | 11 | TRBJ2-1 | TRBV20-1 | TGCAGTGCTTTAGACGAGGATGAGCAGTTCTTC | CSALDEDEQFF
- | - | 13 | TRBJ2-1 | TRBV11-3 | TGTGCCAGCAGCCTACAGGGAACGATAGAGCAGTTCTTC | CASSLQGTIEQFF
- | - | 16 | TRBJ2-1 | TRBV11-2 | TGTGCCAGCAGCTTAAGCGGTTCCAGCTCCTACAATGAGCAGTTCTTC | CASSLSGSSSYNEQFF
- | - | 16 | TRBJ2-3 | TRBV5-1 | TGCGCCAGCAGCCCCGGGTTTGGGCTCGGTACAGATACGCAGTATTTT | CASSPGFGLGTDTQYF
TRBD2 | once | 17 | TRBJ2-3 | TRBV3-1/TRBV3-2 | TGTGCCAGCAGCCCTCCCTTTGGCGGGAGCGGCACAGATACGCAGTATTTT | CASSPPFGGSGTDTQYF
- | once | 11 | TRBJ1-5 | TRBV28 | TGTGCCAGTCGCTCCATGGGGCCCCAGCATTTT | CASRSMGPQHF
TRBD2 | - | 17 | TRBJ2-7 | TRBV5-1 | TGCGCCAGCAGCTTGGCGCCGGGACTAGCGGGAGGCTACGAGCAGTACTTC | CASSLAPGLAGGYEQYF
- | - | 12 | TRBJ2-1 | TRBV9 | TGTGCCAGCAGCCCTCCGGGCCAAGAGCAGTTCTTC | CASSPPGQEQFF
- | - | 19 | TRBJ1-3 | TRBV4-1 | TGCGCCAGCAGCCAAACTTTCTTCCGGGCATCTTCCTCTGGAAACACCATATATTTT | CASSQTFFRASSSGNTIYF
TRBD1 | - | 14 | TRBJ2-3 | TRBV11-3 | TGTGCCAGCAGCCCCCGGACAGGGGATTATACGCAGTATTTT | CASSPRTGDYTQYF
- | - | 13 | TRBJ2-7 | TRBV10-3 | TGTGCCATCAGTGCAACAGGAGCCTACGAGCAGTACTTC | CAISATGAYEQYF
- | - | 14 | TRBJ1-1 | TRBV4-2 | TGTGCCAGCAGCCAAGGGATGGACCTAACTGAAGCTTTCTTT | CASSQGMDLTEAFF
- | - | 15 | TRBJ1-3 | TRBV6-5 | TGTGCCAGCAGAAAATCAGGGCTCTCTGGAAACACCATATATTTT | CASRKSGLSGNTIYF
TRBD2 | - | 15 | TRBJ2-3 | TRBV4-2 | TGTGCCAGCAGCCTAGCGGGAGGGTCCTCAGATACGCAGTATTTT | CASSLAGGSSDTQYF
- | - | 13 | TRBJ2-7 | TRBV7-2 | TGTGCCAGCAGCCCCGCCTACCAATACGAGCAGTACTTC | CASSPAYQYEQYF
TRBD1 | - | 18 | TRBJ2-1 | TRBV2 | TGTGCCAGCAGTGAAGACCGGGACAGGGGTTCTTATTACAATGAGCAGTTCTTC | CASSEDRDRGSYYNEQFF
- | - | 13 | TRBJ1-2 | TRBV21-1 | TGTGCCAGCAGCATGGACGAGAGGCATGGCTACACCTTC | CASSMDERHGYTF
- | - | 11 | TRBJ1-2 | TRBV2 | TGTGCCAGCAGCCCAAACTATGGCTACACCTTC | CASSPNYGYTF